The 16 T cell receptor beta chains below come from one sample, sequenced in a study of cytomegalovirus exposure and HLA in healthy donors. A multiplex PCR was run with 60 Vbeta primers and 13 Jbeta primers. Repertoires were generated with immunoSEQ multiplex PCR, while TCRdb's copy carries only in-frame clones and drops some. The table has some 190,000 clones, more than 65% seen once. Sequencing was performed on PBMCs. All receptors derive from a woman in her twenties or thirties in good health and CMV-seropositive.

The V call is TRBV27, the J call TRBJ2-7, with D tentatively TRBD1 (6 bases). Germline assignment: CDR1 MNHEY and CDR2 SMNVEV (reference sequence). The CDR3 is 15 residues long. V was trimmed by 2 bases and J by 0 bases, leaving 11 bases between them. CDR3 loop: CASSLRGSSSYEQYF. The CDR3 region has the DNA TGTGCCAGCAGTTTAAGGGGGTCTAGCTCCTACGAGCAGTACTTC.

The CDR3 DNA follows: TGCGCCAGCAGCCAAGATCAGGGTCCCTACGAGCAGTACTTC. It codes for CASSQDQGPYEQYF. The rearrangement links TRBV4-3 to TRBJ2-7, with D possibly matching TRBD1 (5 bases). The CDR3 consists of 14 residues. V was shortened by 0 bases and J by 2 bases, with 8 bases between the two germline ends. Germline CDR1 reads LGHNA; CDR2 reads YSLEER.

The CDR3 DNA follows: TGTGCCAGCAGTTTAGGAGAGTGGAGATTGAACACTGAAGCTTTCTTT. This translates into CASSLGEWRLNTEAFF. The chain is built from TRBV28 and TRBJ1-1, with unresolved D. Trimming removed 2 bases at V and 0 bases at J, with 13 bases between. Per the germline V gene, CDR1 is MDHEN and CDR2 is SYDVKM. CDR3 length: 16 residues.

In its sample, this clone was seen a few times. The chain links TRBV4-3 to TRBJ1-2; the match to TRBD1 covers 8 bases. This CDR3 is built from 13 residues. CDR1 LGHNA and CDR2 YSLEER come from the germline V gene. V was pared by 7 bases and J by 4 bases, with 5 bases of the junction left unmatched. The CDR3 protein is CASNTGGSYGYTF. In nucleotides, the CDR3 is TGCGCCAGCAATACAGGGGGAAGCTATGGCTACACCTTC.

This chain uses TRBV7-9 with TRBJ2-7; 7 bases align to TRBD1. The CDR3 loop spans 13 amino acids. V lost 5 bases, J lost 6 bases, and 7 bases stayed unmatched. In germline, CDR1 is SEHNR, CDR2 FQNEAQ (reference sequence). CDR3 coding DNA: TGTGCCAGCAGCGCCGGGACAGCAGGCGAGCAGTACTTC. The encoded protein is CASSAGTAGEQYF.

The J gene is TRBJ2-5, the V gene TRBV28; D is undetermined. The CDR3 is 12 amino acids. Germline CDR1 and CDR2: MDHEN and SYDVKM. The V and J ends lost 5 bases and 7 bases respectively, with 11 bases between them. The CDR3 DNA reads as TGTGCCAGCAGTCCTACCTCGTGGACCCAGTACTTC. Amino acid sequence: CASSPTSWTQYF.

The chain has TRBV18 and TRBJ1-4, with 7 bases matching TRBD1. Germline V gives CDR1 KGHSH, CDR2 LQKENI. The CDR3 consists of 15 residues. Trimming removed 2 bases from V and 8 bases from J; junction bases left unmatched: 8. CDR3: CASSPSSGGGEKLFF. CDR3 nucleotides: TGTGCCAGCTCACCAAGCTCAGGGGGTGGAGAAAAACTGTTTTTT.

V usage is TRBV7-3 and J usage is TRBJ2-6; no reliable D call. Trimming took off 5 bases at V and 0 bases at J, with 8 bases between the two ends. Germline V gives CDR1 SGHTA, CDR2 FQGTGA. This CDR3 spans 15 amino acids. As DNA, the CDR3 is TGTGCCAGCAGCCCCCATCCCTCTGGGGCCAACGTCCTGACTTTC. Translated, it gives CASSPHPSGANVLTF. Full variable domain (missing parts from reference TRBV7-3 and TRBJ2-6): GAGVSQTPSNKVTEKGKYVELRCDPISGHTALYWYRQSLGQGPEFLIYFQGTGAADDSGLPNDRFFAVRPEGSVSTLKIQRTERGDSAVYLCASSPHPSGANVLTFGAGSRLTVL.

The rearrangement uses TRBV4-2 and TRBJ2-3; perhaps TRBD1 as D (5 bases). The V gene lost 0 bases and the J gene lost 0 bases, with 7 bases spanning the gap. Germline V lookup: CDR1 LGHNA, CDR2 YNFKEQ. CDR3 size: 15 residues. Here the CDR3 reads CASSQETGSTDTQYF. The CDR3, as DNA: TGTGCCAGCAGCCAAGAAACAGGTAGCACAGATACGCAGTATTTT.

This clone was observed once. This chain connects TRBV5-1 to TRBJ2-3; the match to TRBD1 covers 9 bases. Germline V CDR1 and CDR2: SGHRS, YFSETQ. V shed 4 bases and J 2 bases; nucleotides not matched to a gene: 20. The CDR3 totals 20 residues. As DNA, the CDR3 is TGCGCCAGCAGCGGGGACGAGGGACAGGGTAGGTTGGGCGACACAGATACGCAGTATTTT. This gives the protein CASSGDEGQGRLGDTDTQYF. Drawing the rest from reference TRBV5-1 and TRBJ2-3, the complete variable domain is KAGVTQTPRYLIKTRGQQVTLSCSPISGHRSVSWYQQTPGQGLQFLFEYFSETQRNKGNFPGRFSGRQFSNSRSEMNVSTLELGDSALYLCASSGDEGQGRLGDTDTQYFGPGTRLTVL.

V is TRBV2 and J is TRBJ2-5, with 7 bases identical to TRBD1. J lost 5 bases, V lost 6 bases, and 9 bases had no gene match. The germline CDR1 and CDR2 sequences are SNHLY and FYNNEI. The CDR3 is made up of 14 amino acids. CDR3 in amino acids: CASSGNRGGETQYF. For the CDR3, the DNA is TGTGCCAGCAGCGGGAACAGGGGCGGTGAGACCCAGTACTTC.

V gene TRBV2 combines with J gene TRBJ1-4; D is possibly TRBD1 (6 bases). CDR3 length equals 15 residues. The V end was cut by 10 bases, the J end by 6 bases, with 21 bases between. In germline, CDR1 is SNHLY, CDR2 FYNNEI. The CDR3 DNA follows: TGTGCCACCCACTCTCGTCAGGGGAAAGATGAAAAACTGTTTTTT. Translation: CATHSRQGKDEKLFF.

The chain employs TRBV28 and TRBJ2-3; 11 nucleotides match TRBD2. The CDR3 spans 15 residues. Germline V gene data show CDR1 as MDHEN and CDR2 as SYDVKM. J was trimmed by 10 bases and V by 3 bases; bases with no gene match: 9. The CDR3 DNA reads TGTGCCAGCAGTTTTAGCGGGGGGGCGAGGGGGGCGCAGTATTTT. It is translated as CASSFSGGARGAQYF.

This chain links TRBV7-9 with TRBJ2-3, with 10 bases that match TRBD2. CDR3 size: 15 residues. The J segment lost 3 bases and the V segment lost 3 bases, leaving 3 bases of the junction unmatched. Germline CDR1 reads SEHNR; CDR2 reads FQNEAQ (reference sequence). The CDR3 region is CASSFTSGVTDTQYF. For the CDR3, the DNA is TGTGCCAGCAGCTTTACTAGCGGGGTAACAGATACGCAGTATTTT.

V usage is TRBV29-1 and J usage is TRBJ1-3, with 8 bases matching TRBD1. V trimming: 5 bases; J trimming: 0 bases; junction bases outside the gene matches: 3. The CDR3 has 14 amino acids. The germline gives CDR1 SQVTM, CDR2 ANQGSEA. The DNA of the CDR3 is TGCAGCGTTTCCGGACAGGGCTCTGGAAACACCATATATTTT. This codes for CSVSGQGSGNTIYF.

The chain couples TRBV2 to TRBJ2-3, with TRBD2 as a possible D gene (6 bases). Trimming pared 10 bases from V and 2 bases from J, leaving 16 bases between. This CDR3 has 14 amino acids. The germline gives CDR1 SNHLY, CDR2 FYNNEI. The CDR3 spells CATPIEGLTDTQYF. Written as DNA, the CDR3 is TGTGCCACCCCAATAGAGGGACTCACAGATACGCAGTATTTT.